The 17 T cell receptor beta chains in this list originate from one sample, sequenced in a study of T cells after posttransplantation cyclophosphamide. Using immunoSEQ multiplex PCR, the repertoire was profiled, and TCRdb retains in-frame clones only, with some absent. This sample carries under 50,000 clones, none of them present only once. Sequencing used PBMCs. These receptors originate from a man aged 40-55 years in good health, CMV-negative, and a related stem cell transplant donor.

This clone was observed at least ten times. J is TRBJ1-3 and V is TRBV5-1; TRBD1 might be the D (5 bases). CDR1 and CDR2 from the germline V gene are SGHRS and YFSETQ. V was clipped by 3 bases and J by 3 bases, with 19 bases between them. The CDR3 extends over 17 amino acids. The CDR3 DNA reads TGCGCCAGCAGCTCGCAGGAACCAGGGAGGCTTGGAAACACCATATATTTT. This gives the protein CASSSQEPGRLGNTIYF.

This rearrangement joins TRBV6-1 to TRBJ1-2; D not resolved. V was pared by 7 bases and J by 4 bases, with 13 bases between. The germline V gene encodes CDR1 MNHNS and CDR2 SASEGT. This CDR3 contains 13 residues. CDR3 region: CASTPGLVYGYTF. Written as DNA, the CDR3 is TGTGCCAGCACCCCAGGACTGGTCTATGGCTACACCTTC.

The chain has TRBV9 and TRBJ2-1; 14 nucleotides match TRBD2. Germline loops: CDR1 SGDLS, CDR2 YYNGEE. CDR3 length: 14 residues. V dropped 3 bases and J dropped 9; count of bases not matched to a gene: 2. Written as DNA, the CDR3 is TGTGCCAGCAGCGAGGGACTAGCGGGAGTTGAGCAGTTCTTC. This translates into CASSEGLAGVEQFF.

V gene TRBV27 combines with J gene TRBJ2-3; possibly TRBD2 for D (6 bases). Trimming pared 2 bases from V and 6 bases from J, leaving 12 bases between. Germline CDR1 reads MNHEY; CDR2 reads SMNVEV (reference sequence). The CDR3 runs 14 residues. This chain's CDR3 is CASSLIGGMDTQYF. The CDR3 bases are TGTGCCAGCAGTTTAATCGGCGGGATGGATACGCAGTATTTT.

This clone has at least ten counts. The CDR3, as DNA: TGTGCCATCAGTTTTCCCTCCCCAGGGGTAGCGGGAGGGAGGTCAGATACGCAGTATTTT. It is translated as CAISFPSPGVAGGRSDTQYF. The V and J genes are TRBV10-3 and TRBJ2-3, with 11 positions matching TRBD2. This CDR3 has 20 amino acids. V lost 5 bases, J lost 4 bases, and 20 bases stayed unmatched. Germline V gene lookup returns CDR1 ENHRY and CDR2 SYGVKD.

The sample holds many counts of this clone. The chain couples TRBV5-4 to TRBJ1-1; 9 bases fit TRBD1. Per the germline V gene, CDR1 is SGHNT and CDR2 is YYREEE (reference sequence). The V segment lost 3 bases and the J segment 2 bases; nucleotides outside the gene matches: 5. This CDR3 has 15 residues. The chain's CDR3 is CASSWTGDSNTEAFF. CDR3 DNA sequence: TGTGCCAGCAGCTGGACAGGGGACTCAAACACTGAAGCTTTCTTT.

The sample holds many counts of this clone. CDR3 residues: CASSLSGNTGELFF. CDR3 nucleotide sequence: TGTGCCAGCAGCCTTAGCGGGAACACCGGGGAGCTGTTTTTT. The V and J genes are TRBV7-9 and TRBJ2-2; D perhaps matches TRBD2 (6 bases). The CDR3 contains 14 residues. Germline V gene lookup returns CDR1 SEHNR and CDR2 FQNEAQ (reference sequence). V was pared by 5 bases and J by 1 base, with 8 bases between.

Many counts were recorded for this clone. The V gene is TRBV10-3, the J gene TRBJ2-7, with 9 bases fitting TRBD2. Germline CDR1 ENHRY, CDR2 SYGVKD. V lost 3 bases and J lost 3; bases outside the gene matches: 9. The CDR3 loop spans 16 amino acids. CDR3 in DNA: TGTGCCATCAGTGATCAGTTTAGCGGGAGAGGCTACGAGCAGTACTTC. Translated, it gives CAISDQFSGRGYEQYF.

This clone was observed a handful of times. The V and J genes are TRBV6-5 and TRBJ1-1; 8 bases are shared with TRBD1. From germline, CDR1 is MNHEY and CDR2 SVGAGI. Germline trimming cut 5 bases from V and 4 bases from J; bases unmatched to any gene: 3. The CDR3 sequence is 13 residues long. DNA for the CDR3: TGTGCCAGCAGTCTTACAGGGGGCACTGAAGCTTTCTTT. Amino acids: CASSLTGGTEAFF.

The rearrangement joins TRBV2 to TRBJ2-5; D is possibly TRBD1 (6 bases). The better agreement between TRBJ2-7 and the DNA end casts doubt on the J call. The V gene's germline CDR1 is SNHLY and CDR2 FYNNEI. The CDR3 length is 12 residues. As DNA, the CDR3 is TGTGCCAGCTCAGACAGGACCGGCGAGCAGTACTTC. Protein sequence: CASSDRTGEQYF.

This clone was detected ten times or more. This rearrangement joins TRBV4-2 to TRBJ2-1; 11 bases fit TRBD2. Germline CDR1 LGHNA, CDR2 YNFKEQ. The CDR3 loop spans 16 amino acids. J was trimmed by 6 bases and V by 4 bases; bases with no gene match: 8. CDR3 residues: CASSRELAGVFNEQFF. In DNA, the CDR3 is TGTGCCAGCAGCCGTGAACTAGCGGGAGTGTTCAATGAGCAGTTCTTC.

This clone has at least ten counts. V is TRBV5-1 and J is TRBJ2-7; D might be TRBD1 (5 bases). Germline V gene sequence: CDR1 SGHRS, CDR2 YFSETQ. Trimming cost V 0 bases and J 7 bases, with 14 bases left between them. The CDR3 length is 14 residues. CDR3 sequence: CASSLDQGLREQYF. The CDR3 region has the DNA TGCGCCAGCAGCTTGGATCAGGGCCTACGGGAGCAGTACTTC.

This clone was counted at least ten times. This sequence joins TRBV2 and TRBJ2-1; a weak D match, TRBD2 (7 bases). The CDR3 contains 14 residues. CDR1 SNHLY and CDR2 FYNNEI come from the germline V gene. Trimming shortened V by 5 bases and J by 4 bases, and 12 bases separated the two germline ends. The CDR3 reads CASSLSGTYNEQFF. CDR3 sequence (DNA): TGTGCCAGCAGTCTAAGCGGGACATACAATGAGCAGTTCTTC.

This clone was observed many times. The chain joins TRBV7-9 to TRBJ1-2; D ambiguous. Germline CDR1 is SEHNR and CDR2 is FQNEAQ (reference sequence). The CDR3 is 12 amino acids. The V and J ends lost 3 bases and 6 bases respectively, with 8 bases between them. CDR3 amino acids: CASSLGNDGYTF. CDR3 in DNA: TGTGCCAGCAGCTTGGGCAATGATGGCTACACCTTC.

This clone was found many times. This chain connects TRBV25-1 to TRBJ1-3; perhaps TRBD1 as D (6 bases). In germline, CDR1 is MGHDK, CDR2 SYGVNS. Trimming took 3 bases from V and 7 from J, leaving 13 bases between them. This CDR3 contains 14 residues. The CDR3 here is CASSDGQYRNTIYF. CDR3 sequence (DNA): TGTGCCAGCAGTGATGGACAGTATAGGAACACCATATATTTT.

This clone has a count of ten or more. The V and J genes are TRBV28 and TRBJ1-2; 11 bases are shared with TRBD1. The CDR3 loop spans 14 amino acids. The V and J ends lost 5 bases and 7 bases, in that order; junction bases with no gene match: 6. Germline V gene sequence: CDR1 MDHEN, CDR2 SYDVKM. CDR3 amino acids: CASSMGQGGFGYTF. In DNA, the CDR3 is TGTGCCAGCAGTATGGGACAGGGGGGGTTTGGCTACACCTTC.

Ten or more counts support this clone. The chain has TRBV19 and TRBJ2-6; tentatively, D is TRBD2 (5 bases). V lost 1 base to trimming and J lost 4 bases, with 11 bases between them. The CDR3 covers 16 residues. Germline-derived CDR1 and CDR2 are LNHDA and SQIVND (reference sequence). Written as DNA, the CDR3 is TGTGCCAGTAGTATAGGAGTCGGGGTAGGGGCCAACGTCCTGACTTTC. Residues: CASSIGVGVGANVLTF.